There are many counts of the clone carrying this TCR beta chain. Its antigen remains unknown. TCRdb passed the 5' RACE reads through MiXCR, listing each CDR3 protein once. The sample shows approximately 110,000 distinct CDR3 sequences, more than 7.5% of them seen only once. The record originates from a study of T cells after yellow fever vaccination. Broader study findings: Most clones from primary vaccination were detected again post-booster (just under 97% CD4, around 90% CD8).

The V end was cut by 3 bases, the J end by 3 bases, with 10 bases between. Germline CDR1 SGHRS, CDR2 YFSETQ. This CDR3 is 14 amino acids long. The genes are TRBV5-1 and TRBJ2-1; D is perhaps TRBD1 or TRBD2 (6 bases each). This sample comprised CD8+ T cells sorted from PBMCs, obtained 45 days after the yellow fever booster vaccination. The sequence came from a man aged 30-40 years who received the YFV17D yellow fever vaccine. The chain's CDR3 is CASSSGDNYNEQFF. In DNA, the CDR3 is TGCGCCAGCAGCTCGGGGGACAACTACAATGAGCAGTTCTTC.